Below are 18 T cell receptor beta chains sequenced from a single sample in a study of blood T cell repertoires in COVID-19. Produced via immunoSEQ multiplex PCR; TCRdb's table is partial and in-frame only. The data hold more than 350,000 clones, with over 75% observed a single time. The sequencing input was peripheral blood. These receptors all come from a woman aged 25-40 years with COVID-19, enrolled during active disease.

The CDR3 reads CASSKELAGGPHEQFF. In DNA form, the CDR3 reads TGTGCCAGCAGCAAAGAGCTAGCGGGAGGGCCCCATGAGCAGTTCTTC. The chain recombines TRBV21-1 with TRBJ2-1; the D call TRBD2 from the table was never checked on the DNA. TRBV21-1 is a pseudogene locus. The CDR3 runs 16 residues.

The rearrangement links TRBV5-4 to TRBJ2-7, with D possibly TRBD1 on 5 matching bases. The CDR3 totals 15 residues. The germline V gene has CDR1 SGHNT and CDR2 YYREEE (reference sequence). V shed 0 bases and J shed 9 bases, with 19 bases lying between them. The CDR3: CASSLELGRVTGQYF. The CDR3, as DNA: TGTGCCAGCAGCTTGGAGTTGGGCAGGGTGACCGGGCAGTACTTC.

This rearrangement joins TRBV12-3 or TRBV12-4 to TRBJ2-1; D remains unclear. Trimming took 8 bases from V and 2 from J, leaving 10 bases between them. The CDR3 sequence is 13 residues long. CDR3 DNA sequence: TGTGCCAGCGCGAGGATGGCCTACAATGAGCAGTTCTTC. Translation gives CASARMAYNEQFF.

V and J are TRBV19 and TRBJ1-4; 8 bases line up with TRBD1. This CDR3 has 15 amino acids. Germline CDR1 LNHDA, CDR2 SQIVND (reference sequence). The V segment lost 5 bases and the J segment 4 bases; nucleotides outside the gene matches: 6. DNA for the CDR3: TGTGCCAGTAGTCCGAAGGACAGGGTTAATGAAAAACTGTTTTTT. This encodes CASSPKDRVNEKLFF.

The rearrangement links TRBV3-1 (or the pseudogene TRBV3-2) to TRBJ2-3; TRBD2 matches 9 bases. The germline V gene encodes CDR1 LGHDT and CDR2 YNNKEL (reference sequence). The CDR3 runs to 15 residues. The V segment lost 3 bases and the J segment 10 bases; nucleotides outside the gene matches: 11. CDR3 sequence reads: CASSQTVGLAGAQYF. In DNA, the CDR3 is TGTGCCAGCAGCCAGACCGTGGGACTAGCAGGAGCGCAGTATTTT.

The chain joins TRBV27 to TRBJ2-2, with no clear D. V lost 7 bases and J 3 bases, leaving 15 bases between the germline ends. Looked up from germline, CDR1 is MNHEY and CDR2 is SMNVEV (reference sequence). This CDR3 spans 15 amino acids. As DNA, the CDR3 is TGTGCCAGCAAGATGCGAGGTTCGGACACCGGGGAGCTGTTTTTT. Amino acids: CASKMRGSDTGELFF.

The rearrangement uses TRBV5-5 and TRBJ2-3; TRBD2 is a possible D gene (6 bases). This CDR3 is built from 15 residues. The V end was cut by 2 bases, the J end by 7 bases, with 17 bases between. From germline, CDR1 is SGHKS and CDR2 YYEKEE (reference sequence). The CDR3 nucleotides read TGTGCCAGCAGCTTCCTGGGGGGAATGGTGAATACGCAGTATTTT. Amino acid sequence: CASSFLGGMVNTQYF. Variable domain in full (rest from reference TRBV5-5 and TRBJ2-3): DAGVTQSPTHLIKTRGQQVTLRCSPISGHKSVSWYQQVLGQGPQFIFQYYEKEERGRGNFPDRFSARQFPNYSSELNVNALLLGDSALYLCASSFLGGMVNTQYFGPGTRLTVL.

This clone was found a few times. The gene calls are TRBV4-1 and TRBJ2-7, with a weak D call TRBD1 (6 bases). CDR3 length: 16 amino acids. Germline V gene lookup returns CDR1 MGHRA and CDR2 YSYEKL. Trimming removed 0 bases from V and 0 bases from J, with 12 bases in between. The CDR3, as DNA: TGCGCCAGCAGCCAAGAACCAGGGGTGACCTCCTACGAGCAGTACTTC. Translation: CASSQEPGVTSYEQYF.

The chain couples TRBV28 to TRBJ2-5; D may be TRBD2 (6 bases). CDR3 length: 14 amino acids. The germline CDR1 and CDR2 sequences are MDHEN and SYDVKM. Trimming shortened V by 5 bases and J by 7 bases, and 17 bases separated the two germline ends. In DNA, the CDR3 is TGTGCCAGCAGTCCAGGGACTGATGCAGGGACCCAGTACTTC. This sequence encodes CASSPGTDAGTQYF.

This clone has just one count. The chain has TRBV5-4 and TRBJ1-2, with 8 nucleotides matching TRBD1. Germline V CDR1 and CDR2: SGHNT, YYREEE (reference sequence). The ends lost 2 bases at V and 8 bases at J; junction bases unmatched: 11. This CDR3 spans 15 amino acids. The CDR3 here is CASSFVETGAGGYTF. CDR3 sequence (DNA): TGTGCCAGCAGCTTCGTCGAGACAGGGGCAGGAGGCTACACCTTC.

The chain uses TRBV4-2 and TRBJ2-5; 7 bases are shared with TRBD2. The CDR3 sequence is 15 residues long. The germline gives CDR1 LGHNA, CDR2 YNFKEQ. Trimming cost V 1 base and J 3 bases; bases outside gene matches: 5. CDR3 DNA: TGTGCCAGCAGCCAAGTGTCGGGGGGAGAAGAGACCCAGTACTTC. Translating gives CASSQVSGGEETQYF.

The V and J genes are TRBV12-2 and TRBJ2-7; the table's D call, TRBD2, was not checked against the DNA. TRBV12-2 is a documented pseudogene. The CDR3 consists of 16 residues. DNA of the CDR3: TGTGCAAGTCGCTCAGGGGGGTCGGGGCTAGCGGGCCAGCAGTACTTC. Residues: CASRSGGSGLAGQQYF.

V is TRBV5-1 and J is TRBJ1-1; D is undetermined. V was clipped by 7 bases and J by 2 bases, with 21 bases between them. The CDR3 runs to 16 residues. The germline V gene encodes CDR1 SGHRS and CDR2 YFSETQ. CDR3 sequence (DNA): TGCGCCAGCGCGTCTAACCTCGGGGTCACTAACACTGAAGCTTTCTTT. This gives the protein CASASNLGVTNTEAFF.

The chain recombines TRBV3-1 (or the pseudogene TRBV3-2) with TRBJ2-3; unclear D gene. Germline CDR1 reads LGHDT; CDR2 reads YNNKEL (reference sequence). V shed 0 bases and J shed 1 base, with 8 bases lying between them. The CDR3 spans 15 residues. The CDR3 reads CASSQELSGTDTQYF. The CDR3 bases are TGTGCCAGCAGCCAAGAGTTGAGCGGCACAGATACGCAGTATTTT.

The chain uses TRBV5-1 and TRBJ2-2, with D perhaps matching TRBD2 (5 bases). Trimming stripped 4 bases from V and 6 bases from J, with 16 bases between. The CDR3 sequence is 15 residues long. Germline CDR1 is SGHRS and CDR2 is YFSETQ. The CDR3 protein is CASSPDSFLPGELFF. The CDR3 bases are TGCGCCAGCAGCCCGGACTCCTTTTTACCCGGGGAGCTGTTTTTT.

The chain couples TRBV3-1 (or the pseudogene TRBV3-2) to TRBJ2-4, with D maybe TRBD2 (5 bases). This CDR3 region has 18 residues. Trimming took off 0 bases at V and 1 base at J, with 16 bases between the two ends. The germline gives CDR1 LGHDT, CDR2 YNNKEL (reference sequence). CDR3 nucleotide sequence: TGTGCCAGCAGCCAAGATATGGCGGGCCAAGGGGCCAAAAACATTCAGTACTTC. Protein sequence: CASSQDMAGQGAKNIQYF.

This clone has only one observation. This sequence joins TRBV3-1 (or the pseudogene TRBV3-2) and TRBJ1-2; D gene ambiguous. From germline, CDR1 is LGHDT and CDR2 YNNKEL (reference sequence). The CDR3 length is 15 residues. Trimming pared 3 bases from V and 4 bases from J, leaving 15 bases between. CDR3 residues: CASSQGALEGYGYTF. CDR3 DNA sequence: TGTGCCAGCAGCCAGGGTGCCTTGGAGGGCTATGGCTACACCTTC.

The chain links TRBV3-1 (or the pseudogene TRBV3-2) to TRBJ1-1; D is perhaps TRBD1 (5 bases). The CDR3 extends over 17 amino acids. The ends were cut back, 1 base at V and 3 bases at J, with 18 bases in the middle. Germline V gives CDR1 LGHDT, CDR2 YNNKEL (reference sequence). Written as DNA, the CDR3 is TGTGCCAGCAGCCAAGGAAGACCTGACAGAATCCACACTGAAGCTTTCTTT. Its translation is CASSQGRPDRIHTEAFF.